One TCR beta chain is described in this entry. CDR1 and CDR2 from the germline V gene are MGHDK and SYGVNS. J lost 7 bases, V lost 6 bases, and 6 bases had no gene match. The CDR3 is 14 residues long. The data belong to a study of blood T cell repertoires in COVID-19. Study-level background: Sites in the United States, Italy and Spain provided acute and convalescent COVID-19 samples.

Repertoires were generated with immunoSEQ multiplex PCR, while TCRdb's copy carries only in-frame clones and drops some. The table records some 370,000 clones, roughly four fifths of them present only once. This TCR came from a woman between 45 and 65 years old who had recovered from COVID-19. The J gene is TRBJ1-4, the V gene TRBV25-1, with TRBD1 identical over 9 bases. The sample comprised PBMCs or T cells enriched from blood (not recorded which). CDR3 sequence reads: CASRGQGISEKLFF. The CDR3 nucleotides read TGTGCCAGCAGGGGACAGGGAATTAGTGAAAAACTGTTTTTT.